The count of the clone carrying this TCR beta chain is one. For each subset, genomic DNA was distributed in equal portions over several immunoSEQ plates. Researchers sequenced unsorted PBMC DNA using ten immunoSEQ deep assay plates. Repertoires were generated with immunoSEQ multiplex PCR, while TCRdb's copy carries only in-frame clones and drops some. The sample includes roughly 450,000 clones, approximately 79% of them seen just once. These data belong to a study of shared clonotypes between healthy human individuals. This CDR3 is built from 15 residues. Looked up from germline, CDR1 is ENHRY and CDR2 is SYGVKD. Trimming took 9 bases from V and 5 from J; bases not matched to a gene: 12.

Sequenced: PBMCs. The clonotype was recovered from a woman aged 40 to 50 in good health. Some clones in this sample may be carry-over from other donors' samples. The chain combines TRBV10-3 with TRBJ2-1, with 8 bases matching TRBD1. CDR3 region: CAIGGGGTGDNEQFF. In DNA form, the CDR3 reads TGTGCCATTGGGGGTGGCGGGACAGGCGACAATGAGCAGTTCTTC.